This T cell receptor beta chain originates from a study of blood T cell repertoires in COVID-19. In the source study's methods: The authors estimated nucleated cell counts from reference gene primer amplification. Clones were read by immunoSEQ multiplex PCR, and TCRdb kept only the in-frame ones, dropping some. V and J calls plus clone size are reproduced from that table; the DNA served to infer D and trimming. This table holds 250,000 to 350,000 clones, 85% found once. CDR1 is SGHRS and CDR2 is YFSETQ in the germline V gene. The CDR3 is made up of 16 amino acids. Trimming took 3 bases from V and 6 from J; bases not matched to a gene: 14.

The sequenced material came from PBMCs or T cells enriched from blood (not recorded which). The source is a woman aged 45-60 years who had recovered from COVID-19. The rearrangement links TRBV5-1 to TRBJ1-2; TRBD1 aligns across 7 bases. CDR3 loop: CASSSGDSGNRNGYTF. Written as DNA, the CDR3 is TGCGCCAGCAGCTCAGGGGACAGTGGGAACAGAAATGGCTACACCTTC.